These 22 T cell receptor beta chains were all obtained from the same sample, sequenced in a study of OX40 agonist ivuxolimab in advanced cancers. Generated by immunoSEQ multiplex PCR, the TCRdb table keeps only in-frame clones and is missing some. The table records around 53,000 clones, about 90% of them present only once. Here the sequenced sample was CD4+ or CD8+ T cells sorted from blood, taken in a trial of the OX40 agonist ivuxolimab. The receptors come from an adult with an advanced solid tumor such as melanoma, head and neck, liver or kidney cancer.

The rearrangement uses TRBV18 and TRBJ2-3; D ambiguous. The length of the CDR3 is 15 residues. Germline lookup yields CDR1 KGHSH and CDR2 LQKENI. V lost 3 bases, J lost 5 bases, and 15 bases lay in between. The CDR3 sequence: CASSPNERTEDTQYF. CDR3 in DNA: TGTGCCAGCTCACCGAACGAGAGAACAGAAGATACGCAGTATTTT.

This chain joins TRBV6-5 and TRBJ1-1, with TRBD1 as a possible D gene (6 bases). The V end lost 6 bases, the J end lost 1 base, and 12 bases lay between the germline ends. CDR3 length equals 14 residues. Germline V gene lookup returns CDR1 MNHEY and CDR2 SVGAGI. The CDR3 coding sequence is TGTGCCAGCAGCCCACAGGGTGCGAACACTGAAGCTTTCTTT. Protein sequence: CASSPQGANTEAFF.

The CDR3 DNA sequence: TGTGCCACCCTAGGGCTAGCGGGGGGACAAGAGACCCAGTACTTC. Amino acids: CATLGLAGGQETQYF. The chain links TRBV6-1 to TRBJ2-5; TRBD2 matches 11 bases. Germline V CDR1 and CDR2: MNHNS, SASEGT. The trim removed 10 bases at V and 2 bases at J, leaving 9 bases unmatched. The CDR3 loop spans 15 amino acids.

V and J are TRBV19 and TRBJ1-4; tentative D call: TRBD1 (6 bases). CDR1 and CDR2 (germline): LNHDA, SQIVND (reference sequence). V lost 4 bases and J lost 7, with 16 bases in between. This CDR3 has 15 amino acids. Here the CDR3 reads CASSTSGGLGEKLFF. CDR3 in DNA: TGTGCCAGTAGTACCTCGGGGGGCCTAGGTGAAAAACTGTTTTTT. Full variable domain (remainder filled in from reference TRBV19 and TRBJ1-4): DGGITQSPKYLFRKEGQNVTLSCEQNLNHDAMYWYRQDPGQGLRLIYYSQIVNDFQKGDIAEGYSVSREKKESFPLTVTSAQKNPTAFYLCASSTSGGLGEKLFFGSGTQLSVL.

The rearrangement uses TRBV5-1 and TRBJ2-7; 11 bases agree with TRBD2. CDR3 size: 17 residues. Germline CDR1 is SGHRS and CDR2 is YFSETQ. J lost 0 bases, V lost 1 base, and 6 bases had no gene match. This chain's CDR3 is CASSLLAGGVSSYEQYF. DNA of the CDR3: TGCGCCAGCAGCTTGCTAGCGGGGGGCGTCAGCTCCTACGAGCAGTACTTC.

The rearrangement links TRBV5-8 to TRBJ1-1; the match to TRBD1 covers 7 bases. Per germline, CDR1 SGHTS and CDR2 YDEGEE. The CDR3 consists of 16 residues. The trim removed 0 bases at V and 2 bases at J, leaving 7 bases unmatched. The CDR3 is CASSLDTGVGNTEAFF. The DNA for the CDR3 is TGTGCCAGCAGCTTGGATACAGGGGTCGGTAACACTGAAGCTTTCTTT.

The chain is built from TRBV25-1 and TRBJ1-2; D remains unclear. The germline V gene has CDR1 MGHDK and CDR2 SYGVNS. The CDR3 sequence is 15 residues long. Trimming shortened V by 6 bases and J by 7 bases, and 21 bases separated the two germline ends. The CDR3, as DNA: TGTGCCAGCAGCCCGGGGTGGGAGGGCTTCGGTGGCTACACCTTC. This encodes CASSPGWEGFGGYTF.

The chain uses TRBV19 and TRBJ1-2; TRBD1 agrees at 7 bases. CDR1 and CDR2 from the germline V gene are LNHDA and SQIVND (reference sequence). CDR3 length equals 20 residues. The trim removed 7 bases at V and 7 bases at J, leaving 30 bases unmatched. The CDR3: CASIVGALSWTGSPCCGYTF. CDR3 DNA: TGTGCCAGTATCGTTGGGGCACTGTCCTGGACAGGATCGCCCTGCTGTGGCTACACCTTC.

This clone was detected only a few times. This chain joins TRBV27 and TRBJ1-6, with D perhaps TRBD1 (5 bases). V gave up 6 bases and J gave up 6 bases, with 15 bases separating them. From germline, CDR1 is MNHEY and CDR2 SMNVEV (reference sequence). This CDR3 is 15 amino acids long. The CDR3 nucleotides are TGTGCCAGCAGACTATTGACGGGACTTAATTCACCCCTCCACTTT. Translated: CASRLLTGLNSPLHF.

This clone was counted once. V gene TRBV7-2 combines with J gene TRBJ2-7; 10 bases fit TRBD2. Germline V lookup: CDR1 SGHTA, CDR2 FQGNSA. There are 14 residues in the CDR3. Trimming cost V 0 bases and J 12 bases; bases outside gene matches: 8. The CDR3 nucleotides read TGTGCCAGCAGCTTAGCCCGGCTAGCGGGGGCCCGGTACTTC. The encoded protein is CASSLARLAGARYF.

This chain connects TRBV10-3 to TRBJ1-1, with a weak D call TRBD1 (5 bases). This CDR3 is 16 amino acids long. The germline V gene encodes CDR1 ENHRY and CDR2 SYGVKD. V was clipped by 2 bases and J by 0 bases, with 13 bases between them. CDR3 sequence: CAISEGGRGLNTEAFF. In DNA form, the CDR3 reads TGTGCCATCAGTGAGGGGGGGAGAGGGCTGAACACTGAAGCTTTCTTT.

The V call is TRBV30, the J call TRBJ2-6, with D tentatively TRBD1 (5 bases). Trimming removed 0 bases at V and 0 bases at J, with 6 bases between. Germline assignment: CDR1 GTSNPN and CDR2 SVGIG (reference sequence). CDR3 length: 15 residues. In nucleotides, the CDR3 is TGTGCCTGGAGTGTAGACAGCTCTGGGGCCAACGTCCTGACTTTC. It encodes CAWSVDSSGANVLTF.

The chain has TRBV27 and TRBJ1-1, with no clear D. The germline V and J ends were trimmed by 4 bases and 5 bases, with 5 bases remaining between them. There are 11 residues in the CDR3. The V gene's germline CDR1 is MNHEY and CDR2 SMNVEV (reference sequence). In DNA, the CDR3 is TGTGCCAGCAGTTACGGGACTGAAGCTTTCTTT. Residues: CASSYGTEAFF.

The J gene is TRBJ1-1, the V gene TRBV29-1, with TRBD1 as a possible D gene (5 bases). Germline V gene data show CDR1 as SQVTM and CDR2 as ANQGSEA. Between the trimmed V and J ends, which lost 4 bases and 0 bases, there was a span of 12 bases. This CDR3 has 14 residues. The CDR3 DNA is TGCAGCGTTGGGCAGGGTTTGATGAACACTGAAGCTTTCTTT. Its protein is CSVGQGLMNTEAFF.

CDR3 in DNA: TGTGCCAGCACCCTAGACGGTACAGGGCTCCGCGGCAGTCAGCCCCAGCATTTT. Translation gives CASTLDGTGLRGSQPQHF. V and J are TRBV2 and TRBJ1-5, with a tentative D call TRBD1 (6 bases). Germline V gene data show CDR1 as SNHLY and CDR2 as FYNNEI. Deletions cut 7 bases from V and 6 bases from J, with 28 bases between. The CDR3 is 18 residues long.

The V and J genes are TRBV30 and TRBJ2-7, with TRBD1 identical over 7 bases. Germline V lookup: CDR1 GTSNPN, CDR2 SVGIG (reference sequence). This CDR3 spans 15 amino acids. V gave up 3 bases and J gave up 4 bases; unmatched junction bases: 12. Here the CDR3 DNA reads TGTGCCTGGAGGAACCTACAGGGGTTCGGTTACGAGCAGTACTTC. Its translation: CAWRNLQGFGYEQYF.

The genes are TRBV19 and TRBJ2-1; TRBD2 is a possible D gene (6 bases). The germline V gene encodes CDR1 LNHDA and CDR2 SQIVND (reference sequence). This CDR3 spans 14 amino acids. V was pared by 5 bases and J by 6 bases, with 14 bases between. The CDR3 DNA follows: TGTGCCAGTAGTCTAGCGACTAGGCCCAATGAGCAGTTCTTC. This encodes CASSLATRPNEQFF.

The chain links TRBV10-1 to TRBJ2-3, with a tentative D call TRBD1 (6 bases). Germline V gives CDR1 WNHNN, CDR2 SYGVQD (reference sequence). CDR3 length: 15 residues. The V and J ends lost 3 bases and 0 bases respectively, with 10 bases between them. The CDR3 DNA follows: TGCGCCAGCAGTGAAGGGACACGGAGCACAGATACGCAGTATTTT. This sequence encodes CASSEGTRSTDTQYF.

This CDR3 is CASNTGQGGTEAFF. CDR3 DNA: TGTGCCAGCAACACCGGACAGGGTGGCACTGAAGCTTTCTTT. The rearrangement joins TRBV5-5 to TRBJ1-1; 8 bases are a match to TRBD1. J was trimmed by 4 bases and V by 6 bases; bases with no gene match: 8. The CDR3 consists of 14 residues. CDR1 and CDR2 from the germline V gene are SGHKS and YYEKEE (reference sequence).

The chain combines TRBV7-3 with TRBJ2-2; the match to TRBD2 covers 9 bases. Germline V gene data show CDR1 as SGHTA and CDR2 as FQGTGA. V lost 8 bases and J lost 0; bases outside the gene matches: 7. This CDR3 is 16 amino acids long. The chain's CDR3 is CASSVRGGSNTGELFF. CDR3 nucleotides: TGTGCCAGCTCGGTGCGGGGGGGCTCGAACACCGGGGAGCTGTTTTTT. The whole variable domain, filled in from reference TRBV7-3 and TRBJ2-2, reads GAGVSQTPSNKVTEKGKYVELRCDPISGHTALYWYRQSLGQGPEFLIYFQGTGAADDSGLPNDRFFAVRPEGSVSTLKIQRTERGDSAVYLCASSVRGGSNTGELFFGEGSRLTVL.

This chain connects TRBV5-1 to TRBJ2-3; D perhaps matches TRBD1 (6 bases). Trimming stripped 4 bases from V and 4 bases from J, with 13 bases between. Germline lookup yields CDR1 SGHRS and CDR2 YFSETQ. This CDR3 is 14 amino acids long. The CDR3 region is CASSLPSGADTQYF. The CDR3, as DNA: TGCGCCAGCAGCCTTCCCTCAGGGGCAGATACGCAGTATTTT. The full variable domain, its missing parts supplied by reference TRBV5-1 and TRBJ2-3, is KAGVTQTPRYLIKTRGQQVTLSCSPISGHRSVSWYQQTPGQGLQFLFEYFSETQRNKGNFPGRFSGRQFSNSRSEMNVSTLELGDSALYLCASSLPSGADTQYFGPGTRLTVL.

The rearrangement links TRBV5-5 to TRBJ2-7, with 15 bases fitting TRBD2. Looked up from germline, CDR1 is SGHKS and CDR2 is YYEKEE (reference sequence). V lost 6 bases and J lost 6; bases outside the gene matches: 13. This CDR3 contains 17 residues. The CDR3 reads CASTKGQTGLAGGEQYF. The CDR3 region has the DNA TGTGCCAGCACCAAGGGACAGACGGGACTAGCGGGGGGCGAGCAGTACTTC. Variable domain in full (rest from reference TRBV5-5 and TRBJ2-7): DAGVTQSPTHLIKTRGQQVTLRCSPISGHKSVSWYQQVLGQGPQFIFQYYEKEERGRGNFPDRFSARQFPNYSSELNVNALLLGDSALYLCASTKGQTGLAGGEQYFGPGTRLTVT.